These T cell receptor beta chains were read from a single sample in a study of T cells after posttransplantation cyclophosphamide. TCRdb's table, derived via immunoSEQ multiplex PCR, lists solely in-frame clones and lacks some. The sample carries some 30,000 clones, roughly 91% recorded once. The sample taken for sequencing was naive CD4+ T cells sorted from blood. The source is a man younger than 45 in good health and a related stem cell transplant donor. The conserved cysteine and the conserved F or W are not part of the CDR3 here. The D gene is left open where the match is weak.

d_gene: -; j_gene: TRBJ2-7; v_gene: TRBV5-1; CDR3aa: ASSPTGRYEQY
d_gene: TRBD1; j_gene: TRBJ1-6; v_gene: TRBV7-2; CDR3aa: ASSSDRAGNSPLH
d_gene: TRBD1; j_gene: TRBJ1-2; v_gene: TRBV29-1; CDR3aa: SVDPDRGQYGYT
d_gene: TRBD1; j_gene: TRBJ2-7; v_gene: TRBV7-9; CDR3aa: ASSQGQGLDEQY
d_gene: -; j_gene: TRBJ2-3; v_gene: TRBV9; CDR3aa: ASKGGGPWDTQY
d_gene: TRBD1; j_gene: TRBJ1-2; v_gene: TRBV7-9; CDR3aa: ASSLDFTGVYGYT
d_gene: -; j_gene: TRBJ2-3; v_gene: TRBV7-8; CDR3aa: ASSNRERQY
d_gene: -; j_gene: TRBJ1-4; v_gene: TRBV28; CDR3aa: ASSLTGLGATDEKLF
d_gene: TRBD2; j_gene: TRBJ2-3; v_gene: TRBV5-1; CDR3aa: ASSSSGVVTDTQY
d_gene: TRBD2; j_gene: TRBJ2-1; v_gene: TRBV7-6; CDR3aa: ASSLGGGAGNEQF
d_gene: -; j_gene: TRBJ1-3; v_gene: TRBV6-5; CDR3aa: ASSYSRGAAGNTIY
d_gene: -; j_gene: TRBJ1-1; v_gene: TRBV10-3; CDR3aa: AISEGPMNTEAF
d_gene: TRBD1; j_gene: TRBJ2-5; v_gene: TRBV7-2; CDR3aa: ASSLNGQGGTQY
d_gene: -; j_gene: TRBJ2-7; v_gene: TRBV6-1; CDR3aa: ASSDLRGMAYEQY
d_gene: -; j_gene: TRBJ2-2; v_gene: TRBV6-6; CDR3aa: ASSYVSGGSVGELF
d_gene: TRBD2; j_gene: TRBJ2-1; v_gene: TRBV29-1; CDR3aa: SVFPGLALYEQF
d_gene: -; j_gene: TRBJ1-6; v_gene: TRBV28; CDR3aa: ASSSLPISPYNSPLH
d_gene: TRBD1; j_gene: TRBJ1-5; v_gene: TRBV28; CDR3aa: ASSWEKGRGRGVSQPQH
d_gene: -; j_gene: TRBJ2-3; v_gene: TRBV9; CDR3aa: ASSVGLGTSADTQY
d_gene: TRBD2; j_gene: TRBJ2-7; v_gene: TRBV5-1; CDR3aa: ASSFASGGAYEQY
d_gene: TRBD1; j_gene: TRBJ1-3; v_gene: TRBV7-2; CDR3aa: ASSLSQGAGNTIY
d_gene: TRBD1; j_gene: TRBJ1-2; v_gene: TRBV25-1; CDR3aa: ASSAPGQNFYGYT
d_gene: -; j_gene: TRBJ1-6; v_gene: TRBV2; CDR3aa: ASSEYRSNSPLH
d_gene: TRBD1; j_gene: TRBJ1-6; v_gene: TRBV19; CDR3aa: ASSTQGAGNSPLH
d_gene: TRBD2; j_gene: TRBJ2-1; v_gene: TRBV7-3; CDR3aa: ASSRIAGGLGEQF
d_gene: -; j_gene: TRBJ1-3; v_gene: TRBV5-1; CDR3aa: ASSESGARNTIY
d_gene: TRBD2; j_gene: TRBJ2-1; v_gene: TRBV28; CDR3aa: ASSPGTSRVYEQF
d_gene: TRBD2; j_gene: TRBJ2-1; v_gene: TRBV19; CDR3aa: ASMERGYNEQF
d_gene: TRBD1; j_gene: TRBJ1-1; v_gene: TRBV9; CDR3aa: ASSAGDRANTEAF
d_gene: TRBD2; j_gene: TRBJ2-1; v_gene: TRBV19; CDR3aa: ASNERGVYNEQF
d_gene: TRBD1; j_gene: TRBJ1-6; v_gene: TRBV5-1; CDR3aa: ASSLPGQNSPLH
d_gene: -; j_gene: TRBJ2-3; v_gene: TRBV10-3; CDR3aa: AISVGLAHTQY
d_gene: -; j_gene: TRBJ2-6; v_gene: TRBV10-3; CDR3aa: AINPTGQISGANVLT
d_gene: TRBD2; j_gene: TRBJ2-3; v_gene: TRBV7-3; CDR3aa: ASSLGLAGGTDTQY
d_gene: -; j_gene: TRBJ2-2; v_gene: TRBV19; CDR3aa: ASSNARRGRGNGGELF
d_gene: -; j_gene: TRBJ1-5; v_gene: TRBV2; CDR3aa: ASRNPGSNQPQH
d_gene: -; j_gene: TRBJ1-5; v_gene: TRBV5-6; CDR3aa: ASSLRGFQPQH
d_gene: TRBD1; j_gene: TRBJ1-5; v_gene: TRBV28; CDR3aa: ASSRGQGANQPQH
d_gene: TRBD2; j_gene: TRBJ2-3; v_gene: TRBV7-9; CDR3aa: ASSRSGASDTQY
d_gene: TRBD1; j_gene: TRBJ1-1; v_gene: TRBV5-1; CDR3aa: ASSLRQGGFEAF
d_gene: -; j_gene: TRBJ1-1; v_gene: TRBV15; CDR3aa: ATSRDAGTEAF
d_gene: -; j_gene: -; v_gene: TRBV6-1; CDR3aa: ASSEFQEVYEQY
d_gene: -; j_gene: TRBJ1-5; v_gene: TRBV6-5; CDR3aa: ASSYSRGGQPQH
d_gene: TRBD1; j_gene: TRBJ2-3; v_gene: TRBV5-1; CDR3aa: ASSQQGDTQY
d_gene: TRBD1; j_gene: TRBJ2-5; v_gene: TRBV5-4; CDR3aa: ASRSQGAQLGETQY
d_gene: -; j_gene: TRBJ1-3; v_gene: TRBV19; CDR3aa: ASSILANSGNTIY
d_gene: TRBD2; j_gene: TRBJ2-7; v_gene: TRBV7-2; CDR3aa: ASSSQRGATYEQY
d_gene: -; j_gene: TRBJ2-1; v_gene: TRBV5-3; CDR3aa: ARSLVRIRGEQF
d_gene: -; j_gene: TRBJ1-1; v_gene: TRBV6-5; CDR3aa: ASSLQGGVNTEAF
d_gene: TRBD1; j_gene: TRBJ1-3; v_gene: TRBV5-4; CDR3aa: ASSPGQGAFGNTIY
d_gene: -; j_gene: TRBJ1-1; v_gene: TRBV11-2; CDR3aa: ASSLVGREAF
d_gene: -; j_gene: TRBJ1-5; v_gene: TRBV7-2; CDR3aa: ASSLRMRGNQPQH
d_gene: -; j_gene: TRBJ1-2; v_gene: TRBV2; CDR3aa: ASSKARQSFYGYT
d_gene: TRBD2; j_gene: TRBJ2-2; v_gene: TRBV9; CDR3aa: ASSVRLAVNTGELL
d_gene: -; j_gene: TRBJ1-1; v_gene: TRBV19; CDR3aa: ASSSDIAEAF
d_gene: -; j_gene: TRBJ2-1; v_gene: TRBV12-5; CDR3aa: ASGLVLGTYSYNEQF
d_gene: TRBD1; j_gene: TRBJ1-4; v_gene: TRBV5-1; CDR3aa: ASSHWAADRGEKLF
d_gene: TRBD2; j_gene: TRBJ2-3; v_gene: TRBV28; CDR3aa: ASRFTSGARGTQY